Sequencing of this T cell receptor beta chain was carried out in a study of T cell changes during pregnancy in multiple sclerosis. Assay: immunoSEQ multiplex PCR; the TCRdb copy retains only in-frame clones and omits some. The repertoire holds 20,000 to 25,000 clones, with 65% to 90% as singletons. The V segment lost 4 bases and the J segment 12 bases; nucleotides outside the gene matches: 6. Germline-derived CDR1 and CDR2 are SGHRS and YFSETQ. The CDR3 runs to 12 residues. V usage is TRBV5-1 and J usage is TRBJ2-4, with 8 bases fitting TRBD1. This clonotype originated in a female donor in good health, enrolled as a control in a pregnancy study. This sample comprised CD4+ T cells from peripheral blood mononuclear cells, obtained in the first trimester of pregnancy. Here the CDR3 DNA reads TGCGCCAGCAGCGGAGACAGGGGCACTCAGTACTTC. Its protein is CASSGDRGTQYF.